These 22 T cell receptor beta chains originate from one sample sequenced in a study of human T cells and chemical hapten exposure. TCRdb reanalysed the RACE reads using MiXCR and keeps one entry per CDR3 protein. The sample carries roughly 380,000 distinct CDR3 sequences, roughly 4.8% recorded once. As for time point: patch test 1, 2 weeks after DPC sensitization. Indicated treatment: therapeutic diphenylcyclopropenone sensitization with weekly scalp DPC. The sequencing used whole blood, collected in connection with sensitization to the hapten diphenylcyclopropenone (DPC). Source of these receptors: a woman between 45 and 65 years old with alopecia areata. Some clones in this sample may be carry-over from other donors' samples.

This chain connects TRBV12-3 or TRBV12-4 to TRBJ1-1; D gene ambiguous. This CDR3 comprises 16 residues. V dropped 5 bases and J dropped 4 bases, with 20 bases sitting between them. CDR3 bases: TGTGCCAGCAGTCCCCCGTGGGTAAGGGTTGGCACTGAAGCTTTCTTT. This gives the protein CASSPPWVRVGTEAFF.

This clonotype was counted at least ten times. The J gene is TRBJ1-5, the V gene TRBV6-5; TRBD1 matches 9 bases. Germline loops: CDR1 MNHEY, CDR2 SVGAGI. This CDR3 spans 14 amino acids. The V segment lost 5 bases and the J segment 6 bases; nucleotides outside the gene matches: 5. The CDR3 is CASSTGGAGQPQHF. CDR3 nucleotide sequence: TGTGCCAGCAGTACAGGGGGCGCCGGTCAGCCCCAGCATTTT.

This clonotype was detected many times. This rearrangement joins TRBV21-1 to TRBJ2-4; the table gives TRBD1 as D, unverified against the DNA. TRBV21-1 is termed a pseudogene. The CDR3 has 18 amino acids. CDR3 sequence: CASGPRDRGRRAKNIQYF. In DNA, the CDR3 is TGTGCCAGCGGCCCCCGGGACAGGGGGCGCAGGGCCAAAAACATTCAGTACTTC.

This clonotype was detected many times. As DNA, the CDR3 is TGTGCCAGCAGCCGCGGGGGCGCAGATACGCAGTATTTT. Protein product: CASSRGGADTQYF. The chain joins TRBV7-9 to TRBJ2-3, with D possibly TRBD2 on 7 matching bases. CDR3 length: 13 amino acids. Per germline, CDR1 SEHNR and CDR2 FQNEAQ (reference sequence). With 5 bases removed from V and 4 bases from J, the gap between germline ends came to 10 bases.

This clonotype appeared many times. The V call is TRBV20-1, the J call TRBJ1-4; 9 nucleotides line up with TRBD1. Germline trimming cut 6 bases from V and 8 bases from J; bases unmatched to any gene: 4. Germline CDR1 and CDR2: DFQATT and SNEGSKA (reference sequence). This CDR3 has 12 residues. The CDR3 sequence: CSAGTGREKLFF. For the CDR3, the DNA is TGCAGTGCCGGGACAGGGAGGGAAAAACTGTTTTTT.

This clonotype came up many times. The rearrangement links TRBV5-1 to TRBJ2-7; TRBD2 is a possible D gene (6 bases). Trimming took 3 bases from V and 4 from J, leaving 17 bases between them. This CDR3 comprises 15 residues. Germline V gene sequence: CDR1 SGHRS, CDR2 YFSETQ. CDR3 coding DNA: TGCGCCAGCAGCTCCCAGCGGGCCCCGGGGTACGAGCAGTACTTC. Protein product: CASSSQRAPGYEQYF. The full variable domain, its missing parts supplied by reference TRBV5-1 and TRBJ2-7, is KAGVTQTPRYLIKTRGQQVTLSCSPISGHRSVSWYQQTPGQGLQFLFEYFSETQRNKGNFPGRFSGRQFSNSRSEMNVSTLELGDSALYLCASSSQRAPGYEQYFGPGTRLTVT.

V usage is TRBV7-2 and J usage is TRBJ2-1; possible D gene TRBD2, 6 bases. The CDR3 extends over 14 amino acids. Per the germline V gene, CDR1 is SGHTA and CDR2 is FQGNSA. V was cut by 5 bases and J by 9 bases, with 17 bases left in between. The DNA of the CDR3 is TGTGCCAGCAGCCTCGCGGTCCGGGGGAGTGAGCAGTTCTTC. This gives the protein CASSLAVRGSEQFF.

This clonotype was seen many times. The chain carries TRBV29-1 and TRBJ1-5; D possibly corresponds to TRBD1 (6 bases). Trimming removed 4 bases from V and 0 bases from J, with 7 bases in between. Germline CDR1 and CDR2: SQVTM and ANQGSEA. The CDR3 has 13 residues. The CDR3 spells CSVGGGSNQPQHF. DNA of the CDR3: TGCAGCGTTGGAGGGGGTAGCAATCAGCCCCAGCATTTT.

This clonotype was picked up many times. This sequence joins TRBV12-3 or TRBV12-4 and TRBJ1-3, with a weak D call TRBD1 (6 bases). The CDR3 sequence is 16 residues long. The V end was cut by 2 bases, the J end by 0 bases, with 11 bases between. CDR3 protein: CASSLPGTPSGNTIYF. Here the CDR3 DNA reads TGTGCCAGCAGTTTACCCGGGACACCCTCTGGAAACACCATATATTTT.

The chain recombines TRBV6-6 with TRBJ2-5; 10 positions agree with TRBD2. Germline lookup yields CDR1 MNHNY and CDR2 SVGAGI (reference sequence). After removal of 6 bases from V and 5 bases from J, the junction contained 18 bases not matched to a gene. This CDR3 spans 18 amino acids. Written as DNA, the CDR3 is TGTGCCAGCAGCGCCCCTAGCGGGGGATCCTTTGGGAGGGAGACCCAGTACTTC. It specifies CASSAPSGGSFGRETQYF.

The chain is built from TRBV6-5 and TRBJ2-7; no clear D. The V gene lost 7 bases and the J gene lost 6 bases, with 13 bases spanning the gap. There are 12 residues in the CDR3. CDR1 and CDR2 from the germline V gene are MNHEY and SVGAGI. The CDR3 DNA reads as TGTGCCAGCACAAGTCCACCGGGCGAGCAGTACTTC. It translates to CASTSPPGEQYF.

This clonotype was detected ten times or more. The J gene is TRBJ2-1, the V gene TRBV7-2; the match to TRBD2 covers 8 bases. The germline CDR1 and CDR2 sequences are SGHTA and FQGNSA. The CDR3 loop spans 14 amino acids. Germline trimming cut 5 bases from V and 7 bases from J; bases unmatched to any gene: 7. DNA of the CDR3: TGTGCCAGCAGCCCGGGGGCGGGGGGAAATGAGCAGTTCTTC. The encoded protein is CASSPGAGGNEQFF. Using reference TRBV7-2 and TRBJ2-1 for the parts outside the CDR3, the full variable domain is GAGVSQSPSNKVTEKGKDVELRCDPISGHTALYWYRQSLGQGLEFLIYFQGNSAPDKSGLPSDRFSAERTGGSVSTLTIQRTQQEDSAVYLCASSPGAGGNEQFFGPGTRLTVL.

There are many counts of this clonotype. The chain uses TRBV7-2 and TRBJ2-3; 9 bases map to TRBD2. V lost 4 bases, J lost 6 bases, and 14 bases stayed unmatched. This CDR3 region has 17 residues. The germline V gene encodes CDR1 SGHTA and CDR2 FQGNSA. CDR3 sequence (DNA): TGTGCCAGCAGCTCCTCAGGAGGGGTAGCGGGAGCTGATACGCAGTATTTT. As protein: CASSSSGGVAGADTQYF.

This clonotype occurred many times. The V and J genes are TRBV5-5 and TRBJ1-1, with D possibly TRBD1 on 5 matching bases. Trimming removed 9 bases at V and 0 bases at J, with 27 bases between. The CDR3 spans 18 residues. The germline CDR1 and CDR2 sequences are SGHKS and YYEKEE (reference sequence). The CDR3, as DNA: TGTGCCACCACGTTTAGGGGAAAAGGAATAATGATGAACACTGAAGCTTTCTTT. It specifies CATTFRGKGIMMNTEAFF.

This clonotype was detected a few times. The V call is TRBV6-5, the J call TRBJ2-1; 8 bases are shared with TRBD2. V was clipped by 5 bases and J by 4 bases; unmatched bases: 7. This CDR3 is built from 15 residues. Per germline, CDR1 MNHEY and CDR2 SVGAGI. The CDR3 reads CASSPNRGGYNEQFF. CDR3 DNA: TGTGCCAGCAGTCCCAACCGGGGGGGGTACAATGAGCAGTTCTTC.

This clonotype was detected many times. The V call is TRBV27, the J call TRBJ1-5, with 8 positions matching TRBD1. V was clipped by 5 bases and J by 2 bases; unmatched bases: 8. The germline CDR1 and CDR2 sequences are MNHEY and SMNVEV (reference sequence). There are 16 residues in the CDR3. The DNA of the CDR3 is TGTGCCAGCAGTCCACACCAGGGGGCGGGCAATCAGCCCCAGCATTTT. It encodes CASSPHQGAGNQPQHF.

This clonotype was counted many times. CDR3 amino acids: CASSVRATLNTEAFF. The CDR3 nucleotides are TGTGCCAGCAGTGTTCGGGCCACACTGAACACTGAAGCTTTCTTT. The chain has TRBV2 and TRBJ1-1, with D uncertain. This CDR3 contains 15 residues. The germline CDR1 and CDR2 sequences are SNHLY and FYNNEI. Trimming took 4 bases from V and 0 from J, leaving 12 bases between them.

This clonotype appeared many times. The V gene is TRBV30, the J gene TRBJ1-6, with TRBD1 as a possible D gene (6 bases). CDR3 length equals 13 residues. Germline CDR1 GTSNPN, CDR2 SVGIG (reference sequence). Between the trimmed V and J ends, which lost 4 bases and 10 bases, there was a span of 14 bases. The CDR3 region has the DNA TGTGCCTGGAACCCACAGGGCAGCTCACCCCTCCACTTT. Amino acids: CAWNPQGSSPLHF.

This clonotype was detected many times. The rearrangement links TRBV5-5 to TRBJ2-3; 12 nucleotides line up with TRBD2. The V gene end was trimmed by 2 bases and the J gene end by 2 bases; junction bases not matched to a gene: 9. The CDR3 totals 18 residues. CDR1 SGHKS and CDR2 YYEKEE come from the germline V gene (reference sequence). CDR3 protein: CASSLASGRGWNTDTQYF. The CDR3 nucleotides read TGTGCCAGCAGCTTAGCTAGCGGGAGGGGCTGGAACACAGATACGCAGTATTTT.

The sample holds many counts of this clonotype. This sequence joins TRBV6-5 and TRBJ1-1, with unresolved D. This CDR3 is built from 12 residues. Between the trimmed V and J ends, which lost 6 bases and 5 bases, there was a span of 10 bases. The germline CDR1 and CDR2 sequences are MNHEY and SVGAGI. The CDR3 DNA sequence: TGTGCCAGCAGGCCGCAAGGAACTGAAGCTTTCTTT. Translated: CASRPQGTEAFF.

This clonotype was recorded a few times. V and J are TRBV7-2 and TRBJ2-2, with TRBD2 identical over 10 bases. The V gene's germline CDR1 is SGHTA and CDR2 FQGNSA. Trimming took 0 bases from V and 6 from J; bases not matched to a gene: 4. The CDR3 is 16 residues long. CDR3 sequence (DNA): TGTGCCAGCAGCTTAGCGAAAGCGGGAGGGGCCGGGGAGCTGTTTTTT. Encoded protein: CASSLAKAGGAGELFF.

In this sample, this clonotype turned up a few times. The V gene is TRBV5-1, the J gene TRBJ2-5; 8 nucleotides agree with TRBD1. The V and J ends lost 3 bases and 4 bases, in that order; junction bases with no gene match: 5. Germline lookup yields CDR1 SGHRS and CDR2 YFSETQ. The CDR3 totals 14 residues. CDR3 residues: CASSWSTGGETQYF. CDR3 nucleotides: TGCGCCAGCAGCTGGAGTACAGGGGGAGAGACCCAGTACTTC.